These 21 T cell receptor beta chains originate from one sample sequenced in a study of cytomegalovirus exposure and HLA in healthy donors. Assay: immunoSEQ multiplex PCR; the TCRdb copy retains only in-frame clones and omits some. This sample has roughly 130,000 clones, with about 90% found just once. The sequenced sample consisted of PBMCs. These receptors all stem from a man between 25 and 39 years old in good health and CMV-seronegative.

This rearrangement joins TRBV5-1 to TRBJ2-6; TRBD1 aligns across 8 bases. This CDR3 has 15 amino acids. The V and J ends lost 3 bases and 7 bases, in that order; junction bases with no gene match: 6. The germline gives CDR1 SGHRS, CDR2 YFSETQ. The CDR3 is CASSSADRAANVLTF. CDR3 bases: TGCGCCAGCAGCTCGGCGGACAGGGCAGCCAACGTCCTGACTTTC.

The chain has TRBV4-2 and TRBJ2-3, with 10 bases fitting TRBD2. Losses at the gene ends were 4 bases for V and 4 bases for J; bases not matched to a gene: 14. In germline, CDR1 is LGHNA, CDR2 YNFKEQ. The CDR3 length is 18 residues. The CDR3 protein is CASSPQGPSGGEADTQYF. CDR3 nucleotide sequence: TGTGCCAGCAGCCCGCAGGGCCCAAGCGGGGGGGAGGCAGATACGCAGTATTTT.

V usage is TRBV6-5 and J usage is TRBJ2-7; TRBD1 matches at 9 bases. After removal of 5 bases from V and 2 bases from J, the junction contained 1 base not matched to a gene. The CDR3 is 13 residues long. Germline-derived CDR1 and CDR2 are MNHEY and SVGAGI. The CDR3 sequence is CASSRDRAYEQYF. Written as DNA, the CDR3 is TGTGCCAGCAGTCGGGACAGGGCCTACGAGCAGTACTTC.

The chain has TRBV6-1 and TRBJ1-2, with D maybe TRBD1 (6 bases). The length of the CDR3 is 13 residues. V dropped 6 bases and J dropped 6 bases, with 14 bases sitting between them. The germline V gene has CDR1 MNHNS and CDR2 SASEGT. The CDR3 DNA follows: TGTGCCAGCAGAGAATGGACAGTTGATGGCTACACCTTC. Translated, it gives CASREWTVDGYTF.

The CDR3 DNA reads as TGTGCCAGTAGTACGGGTCCATTAGACAGGGAAGGCAATGAGCAGTTCTTC. This gives the protein CASSTGPLDREGNEQFF. The chain couples TRBV19 to TRBJ2-1, with 7 nucleotides matching TRBD1. CDR1 and CDR2 (germline): LNHDA, SQIVND (reference sequence). CDR3 length: 17 amino acids. The V segment lost 4 bases and the J segment 6 bases; nucleotides outside the gene matches: 15.

With regard to this clone: Within the sample, other DNA sequences also encode this same CDR3. The chain is built from TRBV7-9 and TRBJ2-7; 11 positions match TRBD1. Germline CDR1 reads SEHNR; CDR2 reads FQNEAQ (reference sequence). This CDR3 contains 15 residues. V shed 3 bases and J 3 bases; nucleotides not matched to a gene: 4. CDR3 protein: CASSLGQGELYEQYF. In nucleotides, the CDR3 is TGTGCCAGCAGCTTGGGACAGGGGGAACTCTACGAGCAGTACTTC. Full variable domain (outside the CDR3, taken from reference TRBV7-9 and TRBJ2-7): DTGVSQNPRHKITKRGQNVTFRCDPISEHNRLYWYRQTLGQGPEFLTYFQNEAQLEKSRLLSDRFSAERPKGSFSTLEIQRTEQGDSAMYLCASSLGQGELYEQYFGPGTRLTVT.

J is TRBJ1-1 and V is TRBV19, with TRBD1 matching 8 bases. Trimming at V came to 5 bases and at J to 5 bases, leaving 4 bases not matched to a gene. The V gene's germline CDR1 is LNHDA and CDR2 SQIVND (reference sequence). This CDR3 is 13 amino acids long. The CDR3 region is CASSGQGRTEAFF. The CDR3 nucleotides are TGTGCCAGTAGTGGACAGGGAAGGACTGAAGCTTTCTTT.

The CDR3 DNA is TGTGCCAGCACCTTGGACAGGAACACTGAAGCTTTCTTT. Translated: CASTLDRNTEAFF. The chain uses TRBV6-1 and TRBJ1-1; possibly TRBD1 for D (6 bases). The CDR3 length is 13 residues. Germline-derived CDR1 and CDR2 are MNHNS and SASEGT. V lost 7 bases, J lost 1 base, and 10 bases lay in between.

J is TRBJ1-5 and V is TRBV5-4, with D maybe TRBD1 (5 bases). The ends were cut back, 1 base at V and 7 bases at J, with 15 bases in the middle. There are 15 residues in the CDR3. CDR1 SGHNT and CDR2 YYREEE come from the germline V gene (reference sequence). CDR3 bases: TGTGCCAGCAGCTTGTCCCCCCGGGGGAGCCAGCCCCAGCATTTT. It specifies CASSLSPRGSQPQHF. The variable domain in full, completed from reference TRBV5-4 and TRBJ1-5, reads ETGVTQSPTHLIKTRGQQVTLRCSSQSGHNTVSWYQQALGQGPQFIFQYYREEENGRGNFPPRFSGLQFPNYSSELNVNALELDDSALYLCASSLSPRGSQPQHFGDGTRLSIL.

The V gene is TRBV2, the J gene TRBJ1-1; a weak D match, TRBD1 (6 bases). This CDR3 spans 14 amino acids. Germline V lookup: CDR1 SNHLY, CDR2 FYNNEI. V lost 6 bases to trimming and J lost 8 bases, with 19 bases between them. The CDR3 DNA sequence: TGTGCCAGCAGGGTTATTCTCGACAGGTTCGAAGCTTTCTTT. It is translated as CASRVILDRFEAFF. Using reference TRBV2 and TRBJ1-1 for the parts outside the CDR3, the full variable domain is EPEVTQTPSHQVTQMGQEVILRCVPISNHLYFYWYRQILGQKVEFLVSFYNNEISEKSEIFDDQFSVERPDGSNFTLKIRSTKLEDSAMYFCASRVILDRFEAFFGQGTRLTVV.

The chain couples TRBV5-5 to TRBJ1-2; D is undetermined. The V gene's germline CDR1 is SGHKS and CDR2 YYEKEE (reference sequence). There are 14 residues in the CDR3. Trimming took off 4 bases at V and 5 bases at J, with 15 bases between the two ends. CDR3 loop: CASSSQRGGYGYTF. DNA of the CDR3: TGTGCCAGCAGCAGTCAACGGGGAGGTTATGGCTACACCTTC.

The genes are TRBV5-6 and TRBJ2-7; 9 nucleotides line up with TRBD1. The CDR3 sequence is 15 residues long. From germline, CDR1 is SGHDT and CDR2 YYEEEE. The junction had 10 bases not matched to a gene; V was cut back by 4 bases and J by 5 bases. The CDR3 here is CASSVWGTGKHEQYF. The CDR3 nucleotides read TGTGCCAGCAGCGTCTGGGGGACAGGGAAACACGAGCAGTACTTC.

This chain connects TRBV2 to TRBJ2-2, with TRBD1 matching over 10 bases. J gave up 5 bases and V 5 bases, and 8 bases lay outside the gene matches. Germline CDR1 is SNHLY and CDR2 is FYNNEI. CDR3 length equals 16 residues. CDR3 sequence reads: CASSKTRDRGTGELFF. CDR3 nucleotides: TGTGCCAGCAGTAAAACCCGGGACAGGGGAACCGGGGAGCTGTTTTTT.

The chain combines TRBV27 with TRBJ2-5; possible D gene TRBD2, 6 bases. The CDR3 extends over 15 amino acids. Germline V CDR1 and CDR2: MNHEY, SMNVEV (reference sequence). The V gene lost 5 bases and the J gene lost 5 bases, with 18 bases spanning the gap. This CDR3 is CASSPTGLRGETQYF. For the CDR3, the DNA is TGTGCCAGCAGTCCAACGGGACTCCGGGGGGAGACCCAGTACTTC.

This chain links TRBV5-1 with TRBJ2-7, with a tentative D call TRBD1 (5 bases). Germline V CDR1 and CDR2: SGHRS, YFSETQ. Trimming pared 1 base from V and 6 bases from J, leaving 14 bases between. This CDR3 comprises 14 residues. Here the CDR3 DNA reads TGCGCCAGCAGCTTGACGGCAGGGCAGGGCGAGCAGTACTTC. Residues: CASSLTAGQGEQYF.

The chain combines TRBV27 with TRBJ2-1; no reliable D call. V lost 4 bases and J 2 bases, leaving 15 bases between the germline ends. The CDR3 has 16 amino acids. Looked up from germline, CDR1 is MNHEY and CDR2 is SMNVEV (reference sequence). The DNA for the CDR3 is TGTGCCAGCAGTTCGGTTGACACAGCTACCTACAATGAGCAGTTCTTC. As protein: CASSSVDTATYNEQFF.

The chain has TRBV7-9 and TRBJ2-1; 7 bases fit TRBD2. In germline, CDR1 is SEHNR, CDR2 FQNEAQ (reference sequence). This CDR3 contains 15 residues. V was clipped by 5 bases and J by 8 bases; unmatched bases: 12. The CDR3 sequence is CASSLSGATTHEQFF. The CDR3 nucleotides are TGTGCCAGCAGCCTCAGCGGGGCTACCACCCATGAGCAGTTCTTC.

The rearrangement joins TRBV6-5 to TRBJ2-2, with D maybe TRBD1 (6 bases). CDR3 length: 14 amino acids. Germline V gives CDR1 MNHEY, CDR2 SVGAGI. Trimming took 2 bases from V and 3 from J, leaving 7 bases between them. Written as DNA, the CDR3 is TGTGCCAGCAGTTACCGACAGGACACCGGGGAGCTGTTTTTT. Protein product: CASSYRQDTGELFF.

In this sample, this clone turned up once. The V gene is TRBV7-8, the J gene TRBJ1-5; 7 bases are a match to TRBD1. Germline V gene sequence: CDR1 SGHVS, CDR2 FQNEAQ. J gave up 3 bases and V 5 bases, and 7 bases lay outside the gene matches. This CDR3 has 15 residues. The CDR3 nucleotides read TGTGCCAGCAGCGGGCGGGACAGCTCCAATCAGCCCCAGCATTTT. This gives the protein CASSGRDSSNQPQHF.

This rearrangement joins TRBV11-2 to TRBJ1-5, with D unresolved. CDR1 is SGHAT, CDR2 FQNNGV, per germline. The CDR3 is made up of 12 amino acids. Trimming cost V 5 bases and J 4 bases, with 6 bases left between them. CDR3 nucleotide sequence: TGTGCCAGCAGCAACGAGAATCAGCCCCAGCATTTT. Its protein product is CASSNENQPQHF.

This chain joins TRBV19 and TRBJ2-3; D may be TRBD2 (5 bases). CDR1 and CDR2 (germline): LNHDA, SQIVND (reference sequence). This CDR3 has 14 amino acids. V lost 2 bases, J lost 2 bases, and 8 bases lay in between. The CDR3 region has the DNA TGTGCCAGTAGTATATGGGGAGACACAGATACGCAGTATTTT. The encoded protein is CASSIWGDTDTQYF. Filled out from reference TRBV19 and TRBJ2-3, the complete variable domain reads DGGITQSPKYLFRKEGQNVTLSCEQNLNHDAMYWYRQDPGQGLRLIYYSQIVNDFQKGDIAEGYSVSREKKESFPLTVTSAQKNPTAFYLCASSIWGDTDTQYFGPGTRLTVL.